The 19 T cell receptor beta chains presented below share a single source sample, sequenced in a study of T-cell memory formation after mild COVID-19. TCRdb analysed the 5' RACE reads with MiXCR anew, one entry per CDR3 protein. The sample lists hundreds of thousands of distinct CDR3 sequences, roughly 18% occurring once. The specimen was PBMCs or a T cell subset sorted from them (not recorded which). Receptors were obtained from a man aged 18 to 29 who had mild COVID-19 (a few samples of this study predate the infection). Cell type and time point are not known.

This clonotype was detected a few times. V and J are TRBV12-3 or TRBV12-4 and TRBJ2-3; perhaps TRBD2 as D (5 bases). V dropped 5 bases and J dropped 4 bases, with 10 bases sitting between them. CDR3 length: 13 residues. The CDR3 DNA sequence: TGTGCCAGCAGTCCGCGGGTGGCAGATACGCAGTATTTT. Translated: CASSPRVADTQYF.

This clonotype came up many times. The gene calls are TRBV6-5 and TRBJ1-1; D unclear. V was pared by 4 bases and J by 1 base, with 7 bases between. The CDR3 has 13 residues. The germline V gene has CDR1 MNHEY and CDR2 SVGAGI. The CDR3 DNA is TGTGCCAGCAGTTCCGCTCCGAACACTGAAGCTTTCTTT. It translates to CASSSAPNTEAFF.

This clonotype has only a few counts. The genes are TRBV4-3 and TRBJ2-1; 14 bases are a match to TRBD2. CDR1 LGHNA and CDR2 YSLEER come from the germline V gene. The CDR3 extends over 19 amino acids. J gave up 1 base and V 4 bases, and 9 bases lay outside the gene matches. CDR3 DNA sequence: TGCGCCAGCAGCCTTACGCGGACTAGCGGGGGGCTATCCTACAATGAGCAGTTCTTC. This sequence encodes CASSLTRTSGGLSYNEQFF.

The chain combines TRBV7-8 with TRBJ2-7; either TRBD1 or TRBD2 may fit D (6 bases each). Trimming stripped 6 bases from V and 3 bases from J, with 12 bases between. CDR3 length equals 13 residues. Germline V CDR1 and CDR2: SGHVS, FQNEAQ. The CDR3 DNA reads as TGTGCCAGCAGTAGGAAGGGGGGCTACGAGCAGTACGTC. As protein: CASSRKGGYEQYV.

This clonotype has more than one count but fewer than ten. The chain employs TRBV28 and TRBJ2-5, with TRBD2 as a possible D gene (5 bases). CDR1 and CDR2 from the germline V gene are MDHEN and SYDVKM. The CDR3 is 13 residues long. The V and J ends lost 10 bases and 5 bases respectively, with 17 bases between them. CDR3 amino acids: CAITPSGFETQYF. CDR3 DNA: TGTGCCATCACCCCCTCGGGGTTTGAGACCCAGTACTTC.

This clonotype was observed a handful of times. The chain recombines TRBV10-3 with TRBJ2-3, with D unclear. Trimming took 0 bases from V and 3 from J, leaving 7 bases between them. CDR3 length: 14 residues. Germline V gene data show CDR1 as ENHRY and CDR2 as SYGVKD. Here the CDR3 DNA reads TGTGCCATCAGTGAGTCGGTGGGTACAGATACGCAGTATTTT. This encodes CAISESVGTDTQYF.

This clonotype was seen a handful of times. V usage is TRBV6-2 or TRBV6-3 and J usage is TRBJ2-7; 7 bases line up with TRBD1. The V and J ends lost 5 bases and 6 bases, in that order; junction bases with no gene match: 10. In germline, CDR1 is MNHEY, CDR2 SVGEGT. This CDR3 region has 14 residues. The DNA for the CDR3 is TGTGCCAGCAGTCGGCTGACAGGGATTCGCGAGCAGTACGTC. This codes for CASSRLTGIREQYV.

This clonotype has just a few counts. The chain combines TRBV20-1 with TRBJ1-2; tentative D call: TRBD1 (5 bases). V dropped 3 bases and J dropped 1 base, with 6 bases sitting between them. This CDR3 contains 12 residues. Looked up from germline, CDR1 is DFQATT and CDR2 is SNEGSKA (reference sequence). CDR3 residues: CSARTDNYGYTF. Written as DNA, the CDR3 is TGCAGTGCTAGGACAGATAACTATGGCTACACCTTC.

This clonotype has only one observation. The genes are TRBV15 and TRBJ2-5; D could derive from TRBD1 or TRBD2 (5 bases each). Germline values: CDR1 LNHNV, CDR2 YYDKDF (reference sequence). V lost 0 bases to trimming and J lost 1 base, with 9 bases between them. The CDR3 is 15 amino acids. The CDR3 sequence: CATSRDPGPQETQYF. CDR3 DNA: TGTGCCACCAGCAGAGATCCGGGACCCCAAGAGACCCAGTACTTC. The variable domain in full, with the rest retrieved from reference TRBV15 and TRBJ2-5, is DAMVIQNPRYQVTQFGKPVTLSCSQTLNHNVMYWYQQKSSQAPKLLFHYYDKDFNNEADTPDNFQSRRPNTSFCFLDIRSPGLGDTAMYLCATSRDPGPQETQYFGPGTRLLVL.

This clonotype was counted only a few times. The J gene is TRBJ1-2, the V gene TRBV7-9; D unclear. The CDR3 has 15 residues. The germline V and J ends were trimmed by 1 base and 5 bases, with 14 bases remaining between them. Germline CDR1 SEHNR, CDR2 FQNEAQ (reference sequence). CDR3 in DNA: TGTGCCAGCAGCTTAGGGTCAGCGGGAGTATATGGCTACACCTTC. It is translated as CASSLGSAGVYGYTF.

This clonotype occurred a few times. This rearrangement joins TRBV5-8 to TRBJ1-2, with D possibly TRBD1 on 5 matching bases. Deletions cut 7 bases from V and 8 bases from J, with 18 bases between. This CDR3 comprises 13 residues. CDR1 is SGHTS, CDR2 YDEGEE, per germline. CDR3 nucleotides: TGTGCCAGCCGGGCCGGGGCTCTTGGCGGCTACACCTTC. It is translated as CASRAGALGGYTF.

This rearrangement joins TRBV20-1 to TRBJ1-2; D unresolved. The V and J ends lost 0 bases and 2 bases respectively, with 7 bases between them. CDR3 length: 13 residues. CDR1 DFQATT and CDR2 SNEGSKA come from the germline V gene (reference sequence). This CDR3 reads CSARDWTNYGYTF. The CDR3 DNA follows: TGCAGTGCTAGAGATTGGACGAACTATGGCTACACCTTC.

The chain joins TRBV7-9 to TRBJ1-2, with D tentatively TRBD1 (5 bases). From germline, CDR1 is SEHNR and CDR2 FQNEAQ (reference sequence). CDR3 size: 16 residues. Between the trimmed V and J ends, which lost 0 bases and 2 bases, there was a span of 13 bases. CDR3 region: CASSLAGAAGNYGYTF. The CDR3 DNA reads TGTGCCAGCAGCTTAGCTGGGGCAGCTGGCAACTATGGCTACACCTTC.

There are a few counts of this clonotype. The chain recombines TRBV5-5 with TRBJ2-5; no reliable D call. The CDR3 runs to 13 residues. V lost 5 bases and J lost 3, with 11 bases in between. Germline V gene lookup returns CDR1 SGHKS and CDR2 YYEKEE (reference sequence). The CDR3: CASSTDWEETQYF. Here the CDR3 DNA reads TGTGCCAGCAGTACAGATTGGGAAGAGACCCAGTACTTC.

The sample holds a few counts of this clonotype. The chain couples TRBV6-1 to TRBJ2-3; D ambiguous. The CDR3 loop spans 14 amino acids. V lost 2 bases to trimming and J lost 8 bases, with 14 bases between them. Germline V gene sequence: CDR1 MNHNS, CDR2 SASEGT. CDR3: CASSEISGIGTQYF. The CDR3 DNA reads TGTGCCAGCAGTGAAATCTCTGGGATTGGTACGCAGTATTTT.

The genes are TRBV11-1 and TRBJ1-6; 10 bases are a match to TRBD1. Germline V CDR1 and CDR2: SGHAT, FQDESV (reference sequence). The CDR3 consists of 14 residues. J was trimmed by 9 bases and V by 6 bases; bases with no gene match: 5. CDR3 in DNA: TGTGCCAGCAGAGCGACAGGGGGCGGTTCACCCCTCCACTTT. It specifies CASRATGGGSPLHF.

This clonotype was recorded at least ten times. CDR3 sequence: CASSPGTGLYEQYV. CDR3 nucleotide sequence: TGTGCCAGCAGCCCAGGGACTGGACTCTACGAGCAGTACGTC. The chain carries TRBV3-1 and TRBJ2-7; a weak D match, TRBD2 (6 bases). Trimming pared 4 bases from V and 3 bases from J, leaving 13 bases between. Looked up from germline, CDR1 is LGHDT and CDR2 is YNNKEL (reference sequence). The CDR3 sequence is 14 residues long.

This clonotype was counted ten times or more. The chain employs TRBV7-2 and TRBJ1-5; D is possibly TRBD1 (5 bases). CDR1 is SGHTA, CDR2 FQGNSA, per germline. The CDR3 is made up of 13 amino acids. The ends were cut back, 3 bases at V and 5 bases at J, with 8 bases in the middle. CDR3 DNA sequence: TGTGCCAGCAGCTTGCAGGGTGATCAGCCCCAGCATTTT. Translated, it gives CASSLQGDQPQHF.

The CDR3 is CASSGIGLAGVTGELFF. In DNA, the CDR3 is TGTGCCAGCAGTGGGATCGGACTAGCGGGGGTAACCGGGGAGCTGTTTTTT. This sequence joins TRBV12-3 or TRBV12-4 and TRBJ2-2; TRBD2 agrees at 13 bases. The CDR3 is 17 residues long. V was clipped by 5 bases and J by 5 bases; unmatched bases: 8.